The present T cell receptor beta chain was sequenced within a study of T cells in Graves' hyperthyroidism and ophthalmopathy (dated by TCRdb to the late 2010s). At the level of the whole study: Peripheral blood samples were taken at the time of initial diagnosis, prior to any treatment. TCR V-J signatures able to tell the groups apart were searched for in a discovery cohort of more than 90 patients, of whom more than 40 had Graves' ophthalmopathy and roughly 57 had stable Graves' hyperthyroidism. Whether ophthalmopathy could be predicted prospectively was tested in an independent validation cohort made up of under 20 hyperthyroidism patients plus 17 patients who later progressed to ophthalmopathy. The approximately 100 discovery patients were randomly split 7:3 into training and test sets. Thyroid tissue and blood T-cell repertoires from about 6 Graves' hyperthyroidism patients were also compared in the study. Following sampling, methimazole starting at 30 mg daily was given to hyperthyroidism patients, and high-dose intravenous methylprednisolone was given to ophthalmopathy patients. The paper describes TCR Vbeta CDR3 sequencing of around 140 peripheral blood samples, made up of roughly 40 ophthalmopathy patients, around 78 hyperthyroidism patients and 17 progressor patients.

Moderately to severely active disease, a Clinical Activity Score of at least 3, a NOSPECS grade of at least 4, and a duration under 3 months were present in ophthalmopathy patients. Any patient with an uncontrolled infection, another autoimmune disease, pregnancy or lactation was excluded. Diagnoses were established on the basis of clinical symptoms, serum thyroxine and TRAb, thyroid ultrasound, and orbital computed tomography. Ficoll-Paque density gradient centrifugation was used to isolate PBMCs from 9.5 to 10 ml of fresh peripheral blood. Total RNA was extracted with Trizol reagent, and quality was checked on an Agilent 2100 Bioanalyzer. This clonotype was seen repeatedly, ten times or more. Its target antigen remains unknown. The record has no base qualities; no much larger clone is one base away. Broad study findings and their caveats: No statistical method was used to set the sample size in advance, and investigators knew the group allocation. In validation, the model predicted progression to ophthalmopathy with approximately 69% sensitivity and 72.22% specificity, a median of about 6 months before onset. Most expanded thyroid clonotypes (frequency above 0.001) were also detected in blood, a finding suggesting that blood repertoires may reflect thyroid immune responses. In cross-validation, a model built on a 13 V-J signature told ophthalmopathy apart from stable hyperthyroidism with 85% to 90% sensitivity and roughly 81% specificity, and in testing the same model reached 80%/75%.

The TCR beta CDR3 regions were amplified from RNA transcripts. For the first round of RT-PCR on the TCR CDR3, the HTBI primer set was used together with the Qiagen OneStep RT-PCR kit. Libraries were constructed in a second round of multiplex PCR, after which size selection and purification were performed. Libraries were sequenced paired-end with 100 bp reads on an Illumina HiSeq2000. On the study's bioinformatics: SOAPnuke was used to process the raw data, removing reads that contained adapters or uncalled bases, had a mean Phred below 15, or lacked an exact match to the constant primer or identifier. High-quality paired reads were merged with COPE v1.2.5, and unique nucleotide sequences were defined as clonotypes. Clonotypes were aligned to IMGT TRBV, TRBD and TRBJ reference segments using MiTCR v1.1. Analysis was restricted to V-J combinations with a frequency above 0.0001, which covered 99.2% of repertoires. A TCS score was defined as the ratio of F50 (clonal expansion) to E x V (chaos), with BLOSUM62-based TCRdist applied between CDR3 peptides within each V-J. Welch's t-statistics and random forest reduced fewer than 600 V-J features to some 14, which were used in a naive Bayes classifier (R e1071). In-frame beta chains were kept once TCRdb had trimmed the public reads at Q25 with fastp and called clones with MiXCR. Every CDR3 protein is listed once, alongside the most common genes and DNA of its rows. These V and J calls rely on TCRdb rather than the paper's analysis. This sample lists roughly 240,000 distinct CDR3 sequences; 16% were detected once. About 30% of the sample rests with the top ten.

CDR1 and CDR2 were assigned from the germline V gene (reference sequence) as DFQATT and SNEGSKA. The junction shows trimming of 0 bases on V and 8 bases on J, and the gene matches do not reach 7 bases of it. Taken from cysteine to phenylalanine, the CDR3 has 15 residues. The entry retains the CDR3 DNA only, 45 bases that are in frame from base 1. The chain couples TRBV20-1 to TRBJ2-1, with 10 junctional bases fitting TRBD2. This TCR was sampled from a woman in her late teens or twenties with Graves' ophthalmopathy. The sample was blood. At the DNA level, the sequence is TGCAGTGCTAGAGAGCTAGCGGGAGATAGCGATGAGCAGTTCTTC. Translated, this gives CSARELAGDSDEQFF.